These 21 T cell receptor beta chains originate from one sample sequenced in a study of shared clonotypes between healthy human individuals. The assay was immunoSEQ multiplex PCR, and TCRdb's table has in-frame clones only and misses some. The sample has more than 1,200,000 clones; approximately 98.5% are singletons. Sequencing was carried out using naive CD4+ T cells sorted from blood. Indicated subset: CD45RA+ positively selected. The source of these receptors is a man aged 30 to 45 in good health.

The gene calls are TRBV10-3 and TRBJ1-1; D possibly corresponds to TRBD1 (5 bases). The CDR3 is made up of 15 amino acids. The germline CDR1 and CDR2 sequences are ENHRY and SYGVKD. Between the trimmed V and J ends, which lost 7 bases and 2 bases, there was a span of 17 bases. CDR3 sequence (DNA): TGTGCCATCAAGAATTCCAGGGTAGGCAACACTGAAGCTTTCTTT. Amino acids: CAIKNSRVGNTEAFF.

The gene calls are TRBV5-1 and TRBJ1-5; a possible D gene is TRBD1 (5 bases). CDR1 is SGHRS and CDR2 is YFSETQ in the germline V gene. The CDR3 is 17 amino acids. V was shortened by 0 bases and J by 5 bases, with 18 bases between the two germline ends. CDR3 nucleotides: TGCGCCAGCAGCTTGGCTATTAGGAGGGGAGAGGATCAGCCCCAGCATTTT. This encodes CASSLAIRRGEDQPQHF.

This clone was picked up one time. This chain uses TRBV30 with TRBJ2-7; 8 positions match TRBD2. V was clipped by 1 base and J by 4 bases; unmatched bases: 3. Germline assignment: CDR1 GTSNPN and CDR2 SVGIG (reference sequence). The CDR3 covers 13 residues. CDR3 DNA sequence: TGTGCCTGGAGTGCAGGGACTAGATACGAGCAGTACTTC. It translates to CAWSAGTRYEQYF. Complete variable domain (other parts from reference TRBV30 and TRBJ2-7): SQTIHQWPATLVQPVGSPLSLECTVEGTSNPNLYWYRQAAGRGLQLLFYSVGIGQISSEVPQNLSASRPQDRQFILSSKKLLLSDSGFYLCAWSAGTRYEQYFGPGTRLTVT.

This chain uses TRBV9 with TRBJ2-2; D not certain. Germline lookup yields CDR1 SGDLS and CDR2 YYNGEE. V lost 1 base, J lost 6 bases, and 7 bases lay in between. The CDR3 sequence is 13 residues long. This CDR3 reads CASSVKVSGELFF. The CDR3 DNA sequence: TGTGCCAGCAGCGTAAAGGTCTCCGGGGAGCTGTTTTTT.

The chain carries TRBV5-1 and TRBJ2-3; the D gene is possibly TRBD1 (6 bases). Germline assignment: CDR1 SGHRS and CDR2 YFSETQ. The length of the CDR3 is 14 residues. Between the trimmed V and J ends, which lost 4 bases and 6 bases, there was a span of 15 bases. Here the CDR3 reads CASSPDRRFDTQYF. As DNA, the CDR3 is TGCGCCAGCAGCCCCGACAGGCGGTTCGATACGCAGTATTTT.

The chain recombines TRBV2 with TRBJ2-2; TRBD2 matches at 12 bases. The CDR3 runs 16 residues. V dropped 8 bases and J dropped 6; count of bases not matched to a gene: 10. Germline CDR1 is SNHLY and CDR2 is FYNNEI. As DNA, the CDR3 is TGTGCCAGCCGCGTTAGACTAGCGGGAGATCCCGGGGAGCTGTTTTTT. This sequence encodes CASRVRLAGDPGELFF. Combining the CDR3 with reference TRBV2 and TRBJ2-2 gives the whole variable domain EPEVTQTPSHQVTQMGQEVILRCVPISNHLYFYWYRQILGQKVEFLVSFYNNEISEKSEIFDDQFSVERPDGSNFTLKIRSTKLEDSAMYFCASRVRLAGDPGELFFGEGSRLTVL.

The rearrangement links TRBV5-1 to TRBJ2-2, with D hard to call. Trimming pared 1 base from V and 4 bases from J, leaving 8 bases between. The CDR3 is 14 residues long. Per germline, CDR1 SGHRS and CDR2 YFSETQ. The CDR3 spells CASSLFSFTGELFF. The CDR3 DNA sequence: TGCGCCAGCAGCTTGTTTTCTTTCACCGGGGAGCTGTTTTTT.

The V call is TRBV6-1, the J call TRBJ2-7; 7 nucleotides align to TRBD2. V gave up 6 bases and J gave up 2 bases; unmatched junction bases: 4. Germline assignment: CDR1 MNHNS and CDR2 SASEGT. This CDR3 has 13 residues. The DNA of the CDR3 is TGTGCCAGCAGGGCTAGCGGAACCTACGAGCAGTACTTC. This gives the protein CASRASGTYEQYF.

This clone was picked up one time. The chain combines TRBV28 with TRBJ1-2; 7 nucleotides line up with TRBD1. This CDR3 is 15 amino acids long. CDR1 is MDHEN, CDR2 SYDVKM, per germline. V trimming: 5 bases; J trimming: 1 base; junction bases outside the gene matches: 7. Here the CDR3 DNA reads TGTGCCAGCAGTCAAACCGGGACAGATAACTATGGCTACACCTTC. It yields the protein CASSQTGTDNYGYTF.

Points on this clone: The limits of the CDR3 on the DNA are not certain, so only TCRdb's listed CDR3 is given. V is TRBV19 and J is TRBJ2-7. Both ends counted, the CDR3 spans 15 residues. CDR1 and CDR2 from the germline V gene are LNHDA and SQIVND (reference sequence). The CDR3 here is CASSILASRAYEQYF.

The chain links TRBV5-1 to TRBJ2-1, with TRBD2 identical over 10 bases. The CDR3 sequence is 15 residues long. V lost 4 bases, J lost 10 bases, and 11 bases stayed unmatched. Germline V CDR1 and CDR2: SGHRS, YFSETQ. CDR3 nucleotides: TGCGCCAGCAGCGGGGAGGCTAGCGGGAGCCGCGAGCAGTTCTTC. This codes for CASSGEASGSREQFF.

The J gene is TRBJ1-5, the V gene TRBV28, with 7 bases fitting TRBD1. Trimming cost V 7 bases and J 0 bases; bases outside gene matches: 9. This CDR3 has 16 amino acids. Germline loops: CDR1 MDHEN, CDR2 SYDVKM. CDR3 residues: CASTLTGAYSNQPQHF. The CDR3 DNA sequence: TGTGCCAGCACTCTTACAGGGGCGTATAGCAATCAGCCCCAGCATTTT.

The rearrangement uses TRBV9 and TRBJ2-1; the D is unclear. This CDR3 is built from 13 residues. The V and J ends lost 0 bases and 8 bases respectively, with 9 bases between them. Germline V CDR1 and CDR2: SGDLS, YYNGEE. CDR3 nucleotides: TGTGCCAGCAGCGTAGGCACTACGTATGAGCAGTTCTTC. Protein sequence: CASSVGTTYEQFF.

The chain carries TRBV6-5 and TRBJ2-3; D is perhaps TRBD1 or TRBD2 (6 bases each). V was trimmed by 7 bases and J by 2 bases, leaving 16 bases between them. Germline assignment: CDR1 MNHEY and CDR2 SVGAGI. This CDR3 spans 15 amino acids. Here the CDR3 DNA reads TGTGCCAGCAAGGACTACTGGGGGCCCACAGATACGCAGTATTTT. Its translation is CASKDYWGPTDTQYF.

J is TRBJ2-7 and V is TRBV10-1; perhaps D is TRBD1 or TRBD2 (5 bases each). The V end lost 3 bases, the J end lost 3 bases, and 15 bases lay between the germline ends. The CDR3 sequence is 15 residues long. CDR1 is WNHNN and CDR2 is SYGVQD in the germline V gene (reference sequence). The CDR3 loop reads CASSEGTGPIYEQYF. The CDR3, as DNA: TGCGCCAGCAGTGAAGGAACGGGACCGATCTACGAGCAGTACTTC.

The genes are TRBV15 and TRBJ2-1; D call uncertain. The CDR3 has 17 amino acids. The V and J ends lost 0 bases and 0 bases respectively, with 12 bases between them. Germline loops: CDR1 LNHNV, CDR2 YYDKDF (reference sequence). CDR3 in amino acids: CATSRDTLPSSYNEQFF. In nucleotides, the CDR3 is TGTGCCACCAGCAGAGATACACTACCCAGCTCCTACAATGAGCAGTTCTTC.

Comments on this clone: This CDR3 is also generated by other DNA sequences in the sample. The V call is TRBV7-2, the J call TRBJ2-3; 7 nucleotides align to TRBD1. Germline assignment: CDR1 SGHTA and CDR2 FQGNSA. Trimming took 1 base from V and 1 from J; bases not matched to a gene: 2. The CDR3 loop spans 15 amino acids. The DNA for the CDR3 is TGTGCCAGCAGCTTAGGCCAGGGGGGCACAGATACGCAGTATTTT. Protein product: CASSLGQGGTDTQYF.

The chain is built from TRBV7-9 and TRBJ2-1; the match to TRBD2 covers 9 bases. The V segment lost 0 bases and the J segment 8 bases; nucleotides outside the gene matches: 11. Germline CDR1 SEHNR, CDR2 FQNEAQ (reference sequence). The CDR3 covers 17 residues. CDR3 in DNA: TGTGCCAGCAGCTTAGCGCGCTTTGCGGGAGGGTTCTATGAGCAGTTCTTC. Translation: CASSLARFAGGFYEQFF.

This clone was picked up one time. The chain joins TRBV4-2 to TRBJ2-7; D may be TRBD1 (6 bases). V lost 8 bases, J lost 3 bases, and 14 bases lay in between. CDR3 length: 13 residues. The germline CDR1 and CDR2 sequences are LGHNA and YNFKEQ. CDR3 sequence: CASGPTGFYEQYF. The CDR3, as DNA: TGTGCCAGCGGACCGACAGGATTCTACGAGCAGTACTTC.

The V gene is TRBV4-2, the J gene TRBJ2-3; D is unclear. The CDR3 spans 16 residues. In germline, CDR1 is LGHNA, CDR2 YNFKEQ. Trimming removed 3 bases from V and 0 bases from J, with 13 bases in between. Written as DNA, the CDR3 is TGTGCCAGCAGCCACGTCCGCGACTCGAGCACAGATACGCAGTATTTT. Encoded protein: CASSHVRDSSTDTQYF.

The chain links TRBV9 to TRBJ2-2; D call uncertain. Germline-derived CDR1 and CDR2 are SGDLS and YYNGEE. V gave up 10 bases and J gave up 7 bases, with 14 bases separating them. The CDR3 spans 12 residues. This CDR3 is CASRNESGELFF. As DNA, the CDR3 is TGTGCCTCTCGAAACGAAAGCGGGGAGCTGTTTTTT.